The present T cell receptor beta chain was sequenced within a study of blood T cell repertoires in COVID-19 (dated by TCRdb to 2020 to 2022). Background on the whole study: The collaborator samples originated in the United States, Italy and Spain and spanned the acute and convalescent phases of COVID-19. The repertoires were made available in a free public database intended to serve as a resource for research on the immune response to SARS-CoV-2. The prospective study material was composed of cDNA or gDNA derived from T cells, B-cell-depleted T cells, or PBMCs. Where HLA class I and class II types were available, the types were taken from metadata supplied by the sample provider, not from assay-based typing. Samples were obtained from the ongoing ImmuneRACE study (first 160 participants) and from over 1,000 subjects provided by 6 global collaborators. Subjects who had been exposed to COVID-19, were actively infected with it, or had recovered from it provided the deeply sampled blood TCRbeta repertoires that made up the dataset. Nearly every sample came with metadata listing a de-identified subject ID, COVID-19 status, age in years and sex.

Overall study outcomes, separate from this receptor: The quantity of clinical and demographic metadata differed by source and by participant and was supplied without curation.

In regard to this clone: Its antigen specificity is not known. Base qualities are missing; no much larger clone stands one base away.

TCRbeta CDR3 regions were amplified from genomic DNA by means of the immunoSEQ Assay, a bias-controlled multiplex PCR. In the authors' own workflow: Within the assay, amplification of reference gene primers was used to estimate how many nucleated cells each sample contained. Sequence reads were collapsed and filtered to measure the absolute abundance of every unique TCRbeta CDR3 rearrangement. For each sample, productive Simpson clonality was calculated as the square root of Simpson's diversity index across productive rearrangements. TCRdb retrieved this table from immuneACCESS and kept in-frame rearrangements only. Not all clones are present; in checked studies, unresolved V genes account for under half, and no reason is known for the remainder. V, J and clone size were drawn from that table, and D and trimming were deduced from the DNA. Present in this sample are about 300,000 clones, just over 85% of which were seen just once. The top ten hold 4% to 5% of the sample.

Participants in the prospective study were aged about 18 to 95 years, lived in under 30 United States geographic areas, and enrolled through a virtual design. In the prospective study, cohorts were assigned on the basis of participant-reported clinical history obtained from a screening survey and a study questionnaire. ImmuneRACE Cohort 3 recovered participants were defined by two consecutive negative NP/OP PCR tests, healthcare professional clearance, or symptom resolution. Each participant in the prospective study had whole blood, serum and a nasopharyngeal or oropharyngeal swab collected by mobile phlebotomists. Prospective study participants could optionally give additional blood draws and questionnaires over an approximately 2-month period. Blood samples from the prospective study were shipped frozen or at room temperature prior to DNA extraction. V is trimmed back by 3 bases and J by 0 bases, and the junction contains 9 bases that no gene match accounts for. Taken from the germline V gene, the CDR1 and CDR2 loops are KGHSH and LQKENI. Including the terminal cysteine and phenylalanine, the CDR3 comprises 17 residues. The CDR3 DNA has 51 bases and is translated from base 1.

The sequence derives from a man younger than 45 who had recovered from COVID-19. The chain employs TRBV18 and TRBJ2-3, with TRBD1 matching 7 junction bases. The sample was PBMCs or T cells enriched from blood (not recorded which). The base sequence is TGTGCCAGCTCACCTACGACAGGGCCGGCTAGCACAGATACGCAGTATTTT. This gives the protein CASSPTTGPASTDTQYF.